This T cell receptor beta chain is from a study of cytomegalovirus exposure and HLA in healthy donors. This clone was seen a few times. Repertoires were generated with immunoSEQ multiplex PCR, while TCRdb's copy carries only in-frame clones and drops some. This table holds about 160,000 clones, about 86% found once. This CDR3 is 12 amino acids long. V lost 6 bases, J lost 9 bases, and 12 bases lay in between. Germline V CDR1 and CDR2: SNHLY, FYNNEI. The receptor's source is a young woman in good health and CMV-seronegative. Sequencing used PBMCs. The J gene is TRBJ2-1, the V gene TRBV2; possibly TRBD2 for D (5 bases). The CDR3 coding sequence is TGTGCCAGCAGGTCTTCAAGCGGTGAGCAGTTCTTC. Its translation is CASRSSSGEQFF.